This TCR beta chain originates from a study of PD-L1 blockade in urothelial cancer. The germline V gene encodes CDR1 SEHNR and CDR2 FQNEAQ (reference sequence). The CDR3 runs 15 residues. Trimming removed 5 bases from V and 2 bases from J; junction bases left unmatched: 4. The protocol was immunoSEQ multiplex PCR, while the TCRdb copy is restricted to in-frame clones and leaves out a portion. This table holds some 27,000 clones, approximately 79% found once. The specimen was PBMCs, collected around atezolizumab (anti-PD-L1) treatment. The chain employs TRBV7-9 and TRBJ1-4; 8 bases line up with TRBD1. The sequence was collected from a man aged 50 or older with urothelial cancer. CDR3 sequence (DNA): TGTGCCAGCAGCACGCGGACAGGGACTAATGAAAAACTGTTTTTT. The encoded protein is CASSTRTGTNEKLFF.